This T cell receptor beta chain is from a study of vaccination effects on CD4 cells after COVID-19. Overall study context: Two doses of either BNT162b2 or mRNA-1273 were given to each participant. Regarding the study as a whole: The study dataset contains few convalescent patients and includes no early post-infection timepoints.

V was pared by 4 bases and J by 3 bases, with 12 bases between. The germline V gene encodes CDR1 MNHEY and CDR2 SVGAGI. The CDR3 sequence is 15 residues long. Worth noting for this clone: Its antigen is currently unknown.

When ten to eleven days of culture had elapsed, CD4+ T cells were isolated. Each culture had half its medium swapped for IL-2 medium on days 3 and 7. Assay used: immunoSEQ multiplex PCR; TCRdb lists only in-frame clones, some missing. Among about 72,000 clones listed, roughly four fifths were seen once. This sample comprised CD4+ T cells from PBMCs cultured without peptide, obtained before COVID-19 vaccination. The sequence came from a human donor who received a COVID-19 vaccine. The chain links TRBV6-5 to TRBJ1-4; D remains ambiguous. The CDR3 DNA reads TGTGCCAGCAGTTTACTCTTGGGGTCTAATGAAAAACTGTTTTTT. It yields the protein CASSLLLGSNEKLFF.